What follows are 27 T cell receptor beta chains derived from one specimen sequenced in a study of cytomegalovirus exposure and HLA in healthy donors. With 60 Vbeta and 13 Jbeta primers, the PCR was carried out. Profiled with immunoSEQ multiplex PCR; TCRdb holds only in-frame clones, not every one. The sample carries 180,000 or so clones, approximately 85% recorded once. What was sequenced was PBMCs. Receptors were obtained from a man aged 18 to 35 in good health and CMV-seropositive.

V gene TRBV7-8 combines with J gene TRBJ2-3; tentatively, D is TRBD1 (6 bases). The CDR3 consists of 16 residues. V was clipped by 1 base and J by 6 bases, with 17 bases between them. Germline V gene sequence: CDR1 SGHVS, CDR2 FQNEAQ. CDR3 in DNA: TGTGCCAGCAGCTTAGGGGACACCCCCTTAATGGATACGCAGTATTTT. Amino acids: CASSLGDTPLMDTQYF. Based on the CDR3 plus reference TRBV7-8 and TRBJ2-3, the full variable domain is GAGVSQSPRYKVAKRGQDVALRCDPISGHVSLFWYQQALGQGPEFLTYFQNEAQLDKSGLPSDRFFAERPEGSVSTLKIQRTQQEDSAVYLCASSLGDTPLMDTQYFGPGTRLTVL.

The rearrangement uses TRBV7-8 and TRBJ1-2; TRBD1 might be the D (6 bases). The CDR3 has 14 residues. Trimming stripped 5 bases from V and 8 bases from J, with 18 bases between. Germline lookup yields CDR1 SGHVS and CDR2 FQNEAQ. CDR3 DNA: TGTGCCAGCAGCCCCAACAGGGTTCCGTGGGGCTACACCTTC. Protein product: CASSPNRVPWGYTF.

This chain joins TRBV2 and TRBJ1-5, with TRBD1 as a possible D gene (5 bases). The CDR3 is 16 amino acids. CDR1 is SNHLY, CDR2 FYNNEI, per germline. The ends were cut back, 7 bases at V and 2 bases at J, with 18 bases in the middle. The CDR3 here is CASTTTGRVGNQPQHF. The DNA for the CDR3 is TGTGCCAGCACCACTACGGGCAGGGTCGGCAATCAGCCCCAGCATTTT.

This rearrangement joins TRBV19 to TRBJ2-7, with D perhaps TRBD1 (6 bases). The V and J ends lost 5 bases and 1 base respectively, with 21 bases between them. Germline-derived CDR1 and CDR2 are LNHDA and SQIVND (reference sequence). The CDR3 is made up of 17 amino acids. As DNA, the CDR3 is TGTGCCAGTAGTGTCCTCGCCACAGGGTCCAAATCCTACGAGCAGTACTTC. Translation gives CASSVLATGSKSYEQYF. The complete variable domain, with remaining parts taken from reference TRBV19 and TRBJ2-7, reads DGGITQSPKYLFRKEGQNVTLSCEQNLNHDAMYWYRQDPGQGLRLIYYSQIVNDFQKGDIAEGYSVSREKKESFPLTVTSAQKNPTAFYLCASSVLATGSKSYEQYFGPGTRLTVT.

The V and J genes are TRBV13 and TRBJ1-2, with D possibly being TRBD1 (6 bases). Germline assignment: CDR1 PRHDT and CDR2 FYEKMQ (reference sequence). The CDR3 contains 11 residues. V lost 10 bases and J 11 bases, leaving 17 bases between the germline ends. In DNA form, the CDR3 reads TGTGCCACCCGCGAGGGGGTGGGGTACACCTTC. It translates to CATREGVGYTF.

The V call is TRBV19, the J call TRBJ1-4; 9 bases map to TRBD1. This CDR3 comprises 13 residues. Germline CDR1 is LNHDA and CDR2 is SQIVND (reference sequence). After removal of 10 bases from V and 5 bases from J, the junction contained 5 bases not matched to a gene. CDR3 DNA: TGTGCCACCACAGGGGGCTGGAATGAAAAACTGTTTTTT. Its translation is CATTGGWNEKLFF.

The chain combines TRBV29-1 with TRBJ1-2, with TRBD1 identical over 8 bases. This CDR3 comprises 12 residues. The V segment lost 7 bases and the J segment 3 bases; nucleotides outside the gene matches: 4. CDR1 SQVTM and CDR2 ANQGSEA come from the germline V gene. CDR3 DNA: TGCAGCGCCGAGACAGGGGACTATGGCTACACCTTC. Its protein product is CSAETGDYGYTF.

This sequence joins TRBV10-3 and TRBJ2-5, with D possibly matching TRBD2 (7 bases). The J call is doubtful: the DNA matches TRBJ2-7 better. Germline V gene data show CDR1 as ENHRY and CDR2 as SYGVKD. This CDR3 spans 16 amino acids. The CDR3 reads CAISENAGAKPYEQYF. CDR3 DNA sequence: TGTGCCATCAGTGAAAACGCGGGGGCGAAACCCTACGAGCAGTACTTC.

The chain has TRBV5-1 and TRBJ1-2; TRBD1 is a possible D gene (5 bases). The CDR3 runs to 13 residues. With 2 bases removed from V and 3 bases from J, the gap between germline ends came to 8 bases. Germline CDR1 SGHRS, CDR2 YFSETQ. The CDR3 DNA is TGCGCCAGCAGCTTCTTACAGGACTATGGCTACACCTTC. This codes for CASSFLQDYGYTF.

V and J are TRBV7-9 and TRBJ2-5, with 11 bases identical to TRBD2. With V trimmed by 5 bases and J by 5 bases, 13 bases remained unmatched. The CDR3 runs 17 residues. CDR1 and CDR2 from the germline V gene are SEHNR and FQNEAQ (reference sequence). CDR3 residues: CASSPPGASGGLETQYF. CDR3 nucleotides: TGTGCCAGCAGCCCCCCGGGGGCTAGCGGGGGGTTGGAGACCCAGTACTTC. Based on the CDR3 plus reference TRBV7-9 and TRBJ2-5, the full variable domain is DTGVSQNPRHKITKRGQNVTFRCDPISEHNRLYWYRQTLGQGPEFLTYFQNEAQLEKSRLLSDRFSAERPKGSFSTLEIQRTEQGDSAMYLCASSPPGASGGLETQYFGPGTRLLVL.

The V gene is TRBV27, the J gene TRBJ1-2; maybe TRBD1 (5 bases). Trimming shortened V by 3 bases and J by 7 bases, and 12 bases separated the two germline ends. The CDR3 totals 13 residues. CDR1 and CDR2 (germline): MNHEY, SMNVEV (reference sequence). The CDR3 sequence is CASSFKGTGGYTF. The CDR3 DNA reads as TGTGCCAGCAGTTTTAAGGGGACTGGTGGCTACACCTTC.

V and J are TRBV7-2 and TRBJ2-2; TRBD1 agrees at 11 bases. Losses at the gene ends were 4 bases for V and 7 bases for J; bases not matched to a gene: 5. There are 15 residues in the CDR3. CDR1 is SGHTA and CDR2 is FQGNSA in the germline V gene. The CDR3 coding sequence is TGTGCCAGCAGCTCAGGACAGGGGGCCATCGGGGAGCTGTTTTTT. Translation gives CASSSGQGAIGELFF.

The rearrangement uses TRBV9 and TRBJ1-3, with a possible D match to TRBD1 (5 bases). This CDR3 comprises 11 residues. V was pared by 7 bases and J by 9 bases, with 11 bases between. Germline lookup yields CDR1 SGDLS and CDR2 YYNGEE. In nucleotides, the CDR3 is TGTGCCAGCGGCGGGGGAGCCACCATATATTTT. Its translation: CASGGGATIYF.

The V gene is TRBV9, the J gene TRBJ2-5, with 12 bases identical to TRBD1. Germline V gives CDR1 SGDLS, CDR2 YYNGEE. The CDR3 length is 18 residues. V lost 3 bases and J lost 4; bases outside the gene matches: 13. CDR3 sequence reads: CASSAPGTGGFSVETQYF. The CDR3 coding sequence is TGTGCCAGCAGCGCACCCGGGACAGGGGGCTTCTCTGTAGAGACCCAGTACTTC.

The table lists this clone with a count of one. The chain joins TRBV7-6 to TRBJ1-1; the D is unclear. Germline V gene sequence: CDR1 SGHVS, CDR2 FNYEAQ. The CDR3 length is 14 residues. The ends were cut back, 2 bases at V and 4 bases at J, with 11 bases in the middle. CDR3 in DNA: TGTGCCAGCAGCTTATTTCCCGCGGGCACTGAAGCTTTCTTT. It is translated as CASSLFPAGTEAFF.

The V gene is TRBV25-1, the J gene TRBJ1-1; D perhaps matches TRBD1 (6 bases). Germline CDR1 MGHDK, CDR2 SYGVNS. The length of the CDR3 is 15 residues. V gave up 3 bases and J gave up 1 base, with 12 bases separating them. DNA of the CDR3: TGTGCCAGCAGTGACTACAGGGAGCCGAACACTGAAGCTTTCTTT. Translating it yields CASSDYREPNTEAFF.

The chain employs TRBV29-1 and TRBJ1-1, with TRBD1 matching 8 bases. V lost 3 bases to trimming and J lost 10 bases; unmatched junction nucleotides: 10. Germline CDR1 and CDR2: SQVTM and ANQGSEA. CDR3 length: 13 amino acids. This CDR3 reads CSVETGVWGAAFF. The CDR3 region has the DNA TGCAGCGTTGAGACAGGGGTCTGGGGTGCAGCTTTCTTT.

This chain links TRBV29-1 with TRBJ1-2, with D unresolved. The CDR3 consists of 11 residues. CDR1 SQVTM and CDR2 ANQGSEA come from the germline V gene. CDR3 region: CTVVLGDGYTF. The CDR3 bases are TGCACCGTGGTACTCGGGGATGGCTACACCTTC.

CDR3 sequence: CASSLGQEIFEKLFF. In DNA form, the CDR3 reads TGTGCCAGTAGTCTCGGACAGGAGATTTTTGAAAAACTGTTTTTT. The genes are TRBV19 and TRBJ1-4; 7 bases agree with TRBD1. CDR1 is LNHDA and CDR2 is SQIVND in the germline V gene (reference sequence). With V trimmed by 5 bases and J by 7 bases, 10 bases remained unmatched. The CDR3 is 15 residues long. The complete variable domain, with remaining parts taken from reference TRBV19 and TRBJ1-4, reads DGGITQSPKYLFRKEGQNVTLSCEQNLNHDAMYWYRQDPGQGLRLIYYSQIVNDFQKGDIAEGYSVSREKKESFPLTVTSAQKNPTAFYLCASSLGQEIFEKLFFGSGTQLSVL.

This clone was observed once. The chain carries TRBV11-2 and TRBJ2-7, with 9 nucleotides matching TRBD1. V shed 10 bases, J shed 1 base, and the junction held 20 bases outside the gene matches. This CDR3 region has 18 residues. The germline V gene encodes CDR1 SGHAT and CDR2 FQNNGV. CDR3 DNA: TGTGCCACCAAGACCCTTCGGACAGGGGCTTACCTATCCTACGAGCAGTACTTC. It codes for CATKTLRTGAYLSYEQYF.

This chain links TRBV18 with TRBJ1-5, with D tentatively TRBD1 (6 bases). This CDR3 comprises 16 residues. V lost 2 bases, J lost 9 bases, and 20 bases lay in between. The germline gives CDR1 KGHSH, CDR2 LQKENI. The CDR3 reads CASSPTGPIDPGPQHF. DNA for the CDR3: TGTGCCAGCTCACCAACAGGGCCCATCGATCCCGGGCCCCAGCATTTT.

The chain has TRBV11-2 and TRBJ2-3; 8 bases map to TRBD1. The ends lost 9 bases at V and 6 bases at J; junction bases unmatched: 14. This CDR3 has 15 amino acids. Per germline, CDR1 SGHAT and CDR2 FQNNGV. The DNA for the CDR3 is TGTGCCAGGAGAAAAATTGACAGGGGCAAGGATACGCAGTATTTT. This encodes CARRKIDRGKDTQYF.

V usage is TRBV5-4 and J usage is TRBJ1-3; 7 nucleotides agree with TRBD1. Germline V CDR1 and CDR2: SGHNT, YYREEE (reference sequence). This CDR3 spans 14 amino acids. J gave up 4 bases and V 4 bases, and 5 bases lay outside the gene matches. The CDR3 coding sequence is TGTGCCAGCAGCCTGACAGGGAGGGGAAACACCATATATTTT. This translates into CASSLTGRGNTIYF.

This clone was counted between two and nine times. The chain uses TRBV6-5 and TRBJ2-7; unclear D gene. V was pared by 2 bases and J by 4 bases, with 3 bases between. CDR3 length: 11 amino acids. Germline values: CDR1 MNHEY, CDR2 SVGAGI. CDR3 in amino acids: CASSYAYEQYF. DNA for the CDR3: TGTGCCAGCAGTTACGCGTACGAGCAGTACTTC.

The chain has TRBV15 and TRBJ1-4; D not certain. Trimming cost V 3 bases and J 8 bases, with 10 bases left between them. CDR1 is LNHNV, CDR2 YYDKDF, per germline (reference sequence). The CDR3 runs 13 residues. The CDR3 region is CATSSRIREKLFF. Here the CDR3 DNA reads TGTGCCACCAGCAGCCGCATCCGGGAAAAACTGTTTTTT.

The genes are TRBV6-5 and TRBJ2-5, with D unclear. Germline V gene sequence: CDR1 MNHEY, CDR2 SVGAGI. V lost 3 bases, J lost 3 bases, and 8 bases lay in between. This CDR3 spans 13 amino acids. CDR3 DNA: TGTGCCAGCAGTTATATAAGAGAAGAGACCCAGTACTTC. It translates to CASSYIREETQYF.

The rearrangement uses TRBV2 and TRBJ1-6, with 7 bases aligning to TRBD1. CDR3 size: 15 residues. With 4 bases clipped from V and 6 bases from J, the junction kept 6 bases outside the gene matches. Germline V gene sequence: CDR1 SNHLY, CDR2 FYNNEI. The CDR3 loop reads CASSAQGGINSPLHF. Here the CDR3 DNA reads TGTGCCAGCAGTGCCCAGGGGGGAATTAATTCACCCCTCCACTTT.